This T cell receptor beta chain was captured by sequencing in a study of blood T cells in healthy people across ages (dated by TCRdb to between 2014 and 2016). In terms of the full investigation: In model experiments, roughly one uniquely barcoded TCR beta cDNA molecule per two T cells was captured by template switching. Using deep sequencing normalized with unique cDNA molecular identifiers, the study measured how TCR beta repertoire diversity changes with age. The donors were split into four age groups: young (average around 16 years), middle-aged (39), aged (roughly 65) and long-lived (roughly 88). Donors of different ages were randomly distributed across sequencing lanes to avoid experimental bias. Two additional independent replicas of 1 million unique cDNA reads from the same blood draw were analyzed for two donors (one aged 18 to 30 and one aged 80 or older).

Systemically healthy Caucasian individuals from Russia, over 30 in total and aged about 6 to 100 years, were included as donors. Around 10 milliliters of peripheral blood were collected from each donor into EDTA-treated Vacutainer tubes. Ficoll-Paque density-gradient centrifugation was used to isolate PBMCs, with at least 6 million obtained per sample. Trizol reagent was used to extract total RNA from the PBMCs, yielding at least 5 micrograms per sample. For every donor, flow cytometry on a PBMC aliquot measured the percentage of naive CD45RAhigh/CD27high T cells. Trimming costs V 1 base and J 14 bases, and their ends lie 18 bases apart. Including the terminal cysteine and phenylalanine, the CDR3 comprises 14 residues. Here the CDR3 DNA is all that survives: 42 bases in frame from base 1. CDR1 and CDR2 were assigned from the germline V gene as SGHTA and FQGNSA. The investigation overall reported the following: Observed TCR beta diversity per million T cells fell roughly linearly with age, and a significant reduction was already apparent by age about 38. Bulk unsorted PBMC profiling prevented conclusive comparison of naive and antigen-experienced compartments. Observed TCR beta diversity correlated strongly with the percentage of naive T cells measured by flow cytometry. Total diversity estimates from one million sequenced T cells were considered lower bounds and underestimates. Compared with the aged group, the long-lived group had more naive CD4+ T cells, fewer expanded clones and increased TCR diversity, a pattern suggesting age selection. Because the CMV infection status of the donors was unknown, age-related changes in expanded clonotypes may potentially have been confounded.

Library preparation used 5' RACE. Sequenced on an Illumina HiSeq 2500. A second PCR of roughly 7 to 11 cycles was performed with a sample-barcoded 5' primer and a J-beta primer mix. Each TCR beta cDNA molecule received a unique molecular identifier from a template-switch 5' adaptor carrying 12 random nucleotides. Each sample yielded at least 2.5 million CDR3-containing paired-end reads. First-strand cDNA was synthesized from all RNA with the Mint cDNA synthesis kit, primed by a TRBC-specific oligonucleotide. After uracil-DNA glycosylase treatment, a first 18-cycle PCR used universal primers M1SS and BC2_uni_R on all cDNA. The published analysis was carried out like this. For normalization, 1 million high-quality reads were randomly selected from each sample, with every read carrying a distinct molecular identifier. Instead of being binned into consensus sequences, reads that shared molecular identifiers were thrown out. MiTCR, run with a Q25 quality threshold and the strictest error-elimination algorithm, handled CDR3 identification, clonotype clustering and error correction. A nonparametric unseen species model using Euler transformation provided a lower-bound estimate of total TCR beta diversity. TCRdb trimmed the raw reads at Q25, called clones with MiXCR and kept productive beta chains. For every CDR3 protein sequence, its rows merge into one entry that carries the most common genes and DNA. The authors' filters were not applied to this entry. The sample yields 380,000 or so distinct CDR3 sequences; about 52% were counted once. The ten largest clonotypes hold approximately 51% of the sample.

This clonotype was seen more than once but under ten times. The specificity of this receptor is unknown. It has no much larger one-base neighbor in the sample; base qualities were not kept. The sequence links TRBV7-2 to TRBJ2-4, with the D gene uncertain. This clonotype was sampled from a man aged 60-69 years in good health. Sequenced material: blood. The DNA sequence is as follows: TGTGCCAGCAGCTTAGGAATGGGCGGAACGGTGGAGTACTTC. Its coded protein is CASSLGMGGTVEYF.